This T cell receptor (beta chain) was profiled in a study of identical twins. Study observations and caveats: Twins' excess sharing was less marked for out-of-frame beta sequences. Models came in too low on out-of-frame TCR alpha sharing in monozygotic twins.

As regards this clonotype: Its antigen remains unidentified.

The V end was cut by 3 bases, the J end by 8 bases, with 7 bases between. This CDR3 is built from 11 residues. Germline V gene sequence: CDR1 ENHRY, CDR2 SYGVKD. Healthy Caucasians made up all donors. MiXCR, run by TCRdb on the 5' RACE reads, gives a single entry per CDR3 protein. The profile shows hundreds of thousands of distinct CDR3 sequences, 20% to 25% of them singletons. These same records also appear under a second study, on T cells expressing NK-cell markers. According to that study: There remained a lack of clarity about HCMV specificity of expanded NKG2C+ T cell clones.

J is TRBJ1-1 and V is TRBV10-3; D unresolved. Input material: CD4+ T cells sorted from blood. The TCR originated in a woman aged 18-29 years in good health. CDR3 sequence reads: CAISDQREAFF. The CDR3 DNA follows: TGTGCCATCAGTGATCAGAGAGAAGCTTTCTTT.